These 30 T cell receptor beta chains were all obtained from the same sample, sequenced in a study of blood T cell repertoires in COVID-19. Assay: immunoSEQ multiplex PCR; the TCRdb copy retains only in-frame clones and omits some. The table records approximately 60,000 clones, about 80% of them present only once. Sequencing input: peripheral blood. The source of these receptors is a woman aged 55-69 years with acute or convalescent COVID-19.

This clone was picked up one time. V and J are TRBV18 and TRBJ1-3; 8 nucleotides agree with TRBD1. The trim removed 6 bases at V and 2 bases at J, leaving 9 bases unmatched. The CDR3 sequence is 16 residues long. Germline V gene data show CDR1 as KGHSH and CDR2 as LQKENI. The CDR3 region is CASSLDRVRPGNTIYF. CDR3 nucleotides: TGTGCCAGCTCCTTGGACAGGGTGCGACCTGGAAACACCATATATTTT.

CDR3 sequence (DNA): TGTGCCAGCAGCTTATCGGGGTTAGGTAACACTGAAGCTTTCTTT. Protein: CASSLSGLGNTEAFF. V is TRBV7-6 and J is TRBJ1-1, with D unresolved. The V and J ends lost 2 bases and 2 bases respectively, with 12 bases between them. Germline lookup yields CDR1 SGHVS and CDR2 FNYEAQ. CDR3 length: 15 residues.

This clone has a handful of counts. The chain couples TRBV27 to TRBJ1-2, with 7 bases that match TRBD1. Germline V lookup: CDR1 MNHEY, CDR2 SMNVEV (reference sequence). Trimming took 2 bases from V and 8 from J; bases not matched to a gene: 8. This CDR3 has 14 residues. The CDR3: CASSLTGAQWGYTF. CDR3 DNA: TGTGCCAGCAGTTTAACAGGGGCCCAGTGGGGCTACACCTTC.

The CDR3 here is CASSPRDRATEAFF. Here the CDR3 DNA reads TGTGCCAGCAGCCCTAGGGACAGGGCCACTGAAGCTTTCTTT. V is TRBV7-8 and J is TRBJ1-1; 9 bases align to TRBD1. V lost 5 bases and J lost 4; bases outside the gene matches: 5. CDR3 length equals 14 residues. The germline gives CDR1 SGHVS, CDR2 FQNEAQ.

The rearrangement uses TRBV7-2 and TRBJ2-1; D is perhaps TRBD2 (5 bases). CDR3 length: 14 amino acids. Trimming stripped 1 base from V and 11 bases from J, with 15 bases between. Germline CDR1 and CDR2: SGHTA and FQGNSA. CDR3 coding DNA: TGTGCCAGCAGCTTAGAGACTAAATTTTGGCAGCAGTTCTTC. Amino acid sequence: CASSLETKFWQQFF.

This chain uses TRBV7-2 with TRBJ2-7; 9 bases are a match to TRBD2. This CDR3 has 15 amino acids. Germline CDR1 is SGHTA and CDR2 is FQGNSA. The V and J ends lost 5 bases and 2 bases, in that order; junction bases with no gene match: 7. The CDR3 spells CASSRSAGGAYEQYF. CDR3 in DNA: TGTGCCAGCAGCAGATCAGCGGGGGGTGCCTACGAGCAGTACTTC.

CDR3 loop: CASSDPAGAGNTIYF. The CDR3 nucleotides are TGCGCCAGCAGTGACCCAGCAGGGGCTGGAAACACCATATATTTT. This rearrangement joins TRBV10-1 to TRBJ1-3, with D perhaps matching TRBD1 (6 bases). V lost 3 bases to trimming and J lost 2 bases, with 11 bases between them. Germline V CDR1 and CDR2: WNHNN, SYGVQD (reference sequence). This CDR3 is 15 amino acids long.

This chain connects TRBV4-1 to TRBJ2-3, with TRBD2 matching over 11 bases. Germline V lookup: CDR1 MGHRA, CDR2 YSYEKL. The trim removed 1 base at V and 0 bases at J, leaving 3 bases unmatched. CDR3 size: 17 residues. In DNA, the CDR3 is TGCGCCAGCAGCCAAGTAGCGGGGGGGCCAAGCACAGATACGCAGTATTTT. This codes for CASSQVAGGPSTDTQYF.

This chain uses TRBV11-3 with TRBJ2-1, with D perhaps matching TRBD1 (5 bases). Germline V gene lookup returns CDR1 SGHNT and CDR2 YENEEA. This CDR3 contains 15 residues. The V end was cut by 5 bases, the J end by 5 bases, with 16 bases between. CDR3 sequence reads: CASSANRLWDNEQFF. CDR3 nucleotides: TGTGCCAGCAGCGCGAACAGGTTATGGGACAATGAGCAGTTCTTC.

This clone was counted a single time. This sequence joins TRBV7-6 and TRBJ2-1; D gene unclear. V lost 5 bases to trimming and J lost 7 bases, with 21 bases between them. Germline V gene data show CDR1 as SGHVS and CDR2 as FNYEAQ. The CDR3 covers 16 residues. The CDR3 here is CASSTGSPDAGNEQFF. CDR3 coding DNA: TGTGCCAGCAGCACGGGTTCCCCCGACGCCGGGAATGAGCAGTTCTTC.

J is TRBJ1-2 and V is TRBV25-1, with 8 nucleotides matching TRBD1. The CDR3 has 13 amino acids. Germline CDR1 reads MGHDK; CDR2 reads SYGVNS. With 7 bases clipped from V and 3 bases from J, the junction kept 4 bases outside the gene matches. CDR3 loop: CASTETGDYGYTF. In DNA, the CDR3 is TGTGCCAGCACCGAGACAGGGGACTATGGCTACACCTTC.

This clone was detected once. The CDR3 DNA sequence: TGTGCCAGCAGCTATTATCAGGGCAGTGAAGCTTTCTTT. Translation gives CASSYYQGSEAFF. The chain uses TRBV3-1 (or the pseudogene TRBV3-2) and TRBJ1-1; D might be TRBD1 (5 bases). CDR3 length: 13 residues. V was clipped by 5 bases and J by 7 bases, with 14 bases between them. Germline loops: CDR1 LGHDT, CDR2 YNNKEL (reference sequence).

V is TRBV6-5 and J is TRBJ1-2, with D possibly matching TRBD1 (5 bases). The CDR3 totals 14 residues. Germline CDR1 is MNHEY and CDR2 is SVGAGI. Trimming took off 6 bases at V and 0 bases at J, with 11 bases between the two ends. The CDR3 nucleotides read TGTGCCAGCAGCCTAGGGGCGGCTAACTATGGCTACACCTTC. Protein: CASSLGAANYGYTF.

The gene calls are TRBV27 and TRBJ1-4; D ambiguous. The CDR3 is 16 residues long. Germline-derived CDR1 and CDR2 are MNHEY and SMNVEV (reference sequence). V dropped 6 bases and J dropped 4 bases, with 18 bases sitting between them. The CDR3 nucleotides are TGTGCCAGCAGCAGGATCCCCACAGTCGGTAATGAAAAACTGTTTTTT. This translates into CASSRIPTVGNEKLFF.

The CDR3: CASSLATGDTEAFF. The CDR3 nucleotides read TGCGCCAGCAGCTTGGCCACAGGGGACACTGAAGCTTTCTTT. The J gene is TRBJ1-1, the V gene TRBV5-1, with TRBD1 identical over 7 bases. CDR3 length: 14 amino acids. Germline CDR1 is SGHRS and CDR2 is YFSETQ. With 0 bases clipped from V and 3 bases from J, the junction kept 2 bases outside the gene matches.

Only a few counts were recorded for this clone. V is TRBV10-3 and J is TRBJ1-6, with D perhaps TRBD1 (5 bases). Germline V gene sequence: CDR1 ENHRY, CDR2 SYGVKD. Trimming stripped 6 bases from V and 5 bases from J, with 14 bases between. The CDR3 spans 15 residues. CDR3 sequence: CAISDRISDNSPLHF. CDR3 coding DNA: TGTGCCATCAGCGACAGAATTTCAGATAATTCACCCCTCCACTTT.

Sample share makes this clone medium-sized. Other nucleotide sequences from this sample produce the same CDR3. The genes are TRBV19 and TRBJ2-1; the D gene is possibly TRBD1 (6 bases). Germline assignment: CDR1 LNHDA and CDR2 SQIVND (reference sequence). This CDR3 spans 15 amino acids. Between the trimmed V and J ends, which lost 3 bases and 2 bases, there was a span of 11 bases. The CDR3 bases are TGTGCCAGTAGTATTGTGACAGGCCCCTACAATGAGCAGTTCTTC. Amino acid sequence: CASSIVTGPYNEQFF.

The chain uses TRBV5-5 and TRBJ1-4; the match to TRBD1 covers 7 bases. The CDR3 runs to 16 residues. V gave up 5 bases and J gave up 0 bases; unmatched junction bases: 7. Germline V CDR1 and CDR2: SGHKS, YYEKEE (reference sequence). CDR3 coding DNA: TGTGCCAGCAGTCGTACAGGGGTTGCAACTAATGAAAAACTGTTTTTT. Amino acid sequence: CASSRTGVATNEKLFF. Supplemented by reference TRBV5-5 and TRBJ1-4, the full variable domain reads DAGVTQSPTHLIKTRGQQVTLRCSPISGHKSVSWYQQVLGQGPQFIFQYYEKEERGRGNFPDRFSARQFPNYSSELNVNALLLGDSALYLCASSRTGVATNEKLFFGSGTQLSVL.

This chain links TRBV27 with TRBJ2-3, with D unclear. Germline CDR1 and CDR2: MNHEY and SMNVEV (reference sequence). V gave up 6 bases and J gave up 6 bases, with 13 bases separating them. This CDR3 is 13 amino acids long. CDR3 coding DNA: TGTGCCAGCAGCCTGAATATCAGGGATACGCAGTATTTT. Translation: CASSLNIRDTQYF.

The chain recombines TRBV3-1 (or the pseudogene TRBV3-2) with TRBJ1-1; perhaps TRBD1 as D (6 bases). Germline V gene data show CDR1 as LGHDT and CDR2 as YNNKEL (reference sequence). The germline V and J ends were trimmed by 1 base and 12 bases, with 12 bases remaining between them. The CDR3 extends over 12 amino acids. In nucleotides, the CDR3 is TGTGCCAGCAGCCAAGGGGAGGGGACAACTTTCTTT. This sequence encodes CASSQGEGTTFF.

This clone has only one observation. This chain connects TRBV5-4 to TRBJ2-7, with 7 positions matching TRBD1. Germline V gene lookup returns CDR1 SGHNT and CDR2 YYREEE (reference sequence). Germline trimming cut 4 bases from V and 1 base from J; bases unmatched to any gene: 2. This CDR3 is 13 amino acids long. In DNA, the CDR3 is TGTGCCAGCAGCCCGGACAGGTCCTACGAGCAGTACTTC. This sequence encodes CASSPDRSYEQYF. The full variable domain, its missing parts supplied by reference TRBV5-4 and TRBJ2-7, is ETGVTQSPTHLIKTRGQQVTLRCSSQSGHNTVSWYQQALGQGPQFIFQYYREEENGRGNFPPRFSGLQFPNYSSELNVNALELDDSALYLCASSPDRSYEQYFGPGTRLTVT.

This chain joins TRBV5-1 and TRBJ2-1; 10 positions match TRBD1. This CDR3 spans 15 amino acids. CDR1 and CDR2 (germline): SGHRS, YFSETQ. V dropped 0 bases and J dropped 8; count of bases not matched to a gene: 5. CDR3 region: CASSLGQGAPYEQFF. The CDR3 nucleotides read TGCGCCAGCAGCTTGGGACAGGGGGCGCCTTATGAGCAGTTCTTC.

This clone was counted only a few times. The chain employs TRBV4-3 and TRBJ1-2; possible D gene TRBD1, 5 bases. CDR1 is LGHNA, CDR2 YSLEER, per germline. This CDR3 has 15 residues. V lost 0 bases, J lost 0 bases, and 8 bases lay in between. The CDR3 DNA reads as TGCGCCAGCAGCCAAGATCCAGGGTCTAACTATGGCTACACCTTC. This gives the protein CASSQDPGSNYGYTF.

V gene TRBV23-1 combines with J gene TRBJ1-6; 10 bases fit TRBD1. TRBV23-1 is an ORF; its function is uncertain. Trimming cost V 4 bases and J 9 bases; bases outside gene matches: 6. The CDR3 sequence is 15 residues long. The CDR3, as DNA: TGCGCCAGCAGTCTTTCAGGGACAGGGGTTTCACCCCTCCACTTT. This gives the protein CASSLSGTGVSPLHF.

The CDR3 DNA reads as TGTGCCTGGGTGGGTTGGGGGGGCCGTGGCTACACCTTC. Its protein is CAWVGWGGRGYTF. This sequence joins TRBV30 and TRBJ1-2, with D maybe TRBD1 (6 bases). Per the germline V gene, CDR1 is GTSNPN and CDR2 is SVGIG (reference sequence). V lost 5 bases to trimming and J lost 7 bases, with 17 bases between them. The CDR3 runs 13 residues. The entire variable domain, with the rest obtained from reference TRBV30 and TRBJ1-2, is as follows: SQTIHQWPATLVQPVGSPLSLECTVEGTSNPNLYWYRQAAGRGLQLLFYSVGIGQISSEVPQNLSASRPQDRQFILSSKKLLLSDSGFYLCAWVGWGGRGYTFGSGTRLTVV.

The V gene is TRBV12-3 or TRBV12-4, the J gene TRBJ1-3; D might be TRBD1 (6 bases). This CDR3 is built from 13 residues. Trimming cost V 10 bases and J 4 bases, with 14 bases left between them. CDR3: CATQDSSGNTIYF. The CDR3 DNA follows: TGTGCCACTCAGGACAGTTCAGGAAACACCATATATTTT.

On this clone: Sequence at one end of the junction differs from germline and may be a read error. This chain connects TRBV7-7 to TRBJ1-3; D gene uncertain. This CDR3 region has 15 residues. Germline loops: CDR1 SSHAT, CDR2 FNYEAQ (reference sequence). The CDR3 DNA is TGTGCTAGCAGCTTAGGTCGGTCCTCTGGAAACACCATATATTTT. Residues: CASSLGRSSGNTIYF.

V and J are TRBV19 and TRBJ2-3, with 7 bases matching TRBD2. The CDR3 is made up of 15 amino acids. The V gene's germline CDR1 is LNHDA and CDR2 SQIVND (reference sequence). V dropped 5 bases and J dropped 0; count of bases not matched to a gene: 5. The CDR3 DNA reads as TGTGCCAGTAGTGGGCAGCGGGGTAGCACAGATACGCAGTATTTT. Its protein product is CASSGQRGSTDTQYF.

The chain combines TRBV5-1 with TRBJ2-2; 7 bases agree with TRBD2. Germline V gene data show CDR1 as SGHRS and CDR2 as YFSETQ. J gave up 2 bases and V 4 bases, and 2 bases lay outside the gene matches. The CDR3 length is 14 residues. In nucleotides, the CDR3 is TGCGCCAGCAGCGCGGGGGTAAACACCGGGGAGCTGTTTTTT. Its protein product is CASSAGVNTGELFF.

CDR3 residues: CASSQDHKTGQPQHF. CDR3 sequence (DNA): TGCGCCAGCAGCCAAGATCATAAAACGGGGCAGCCCCAGCATTTT. This chain links TRBV4-3 with TRBJ1-5; D unclear. Germline lookup yields CDR1 LGHNA and CDR2 YSLEER. Trimming took off 0 bases at V and 7 bases at J, with 13 bases between the two ends. The CDR3 runs to 15 residues.